This T cell receptor beta chain was identified in a study of identical twins. Study-level findings and limits: Conclusions rested on cross-sectional statistics rather than following the same donors.

This clonotype was counted ten times or more. Antigen unknown. At one end, the junction sequence differs from germline, possibly due to a read error. Healthy Caucasian donors formed the entire cohort. TCRdb independently ran MiXCR on the 5' RACE reads; one entry per CDR3 protein. The sample yields more than 250,000 distinct CDR3 sequences, about 8% seen once. Germline V gives CDR1 LGHDT, CDR2 YNNKEL (reference sequence). The CDR3 length is 11 residues. The same data also went into a second study, on yellow fever vaccine responses in identical twins.

Specimen: memory (CD45RO+) T cells sorted from blood. The chain combines TRBV3-1 with TRBJ2-7, with D perhaps matching TRBD2 (6 bases). The source is a woman between 18 and 30 years old in good health. CDR3 sequence: CASRGREKEHF. For the CDR3, the DNA is TGTGCCAGCAGGGGTCGGGAGAAGGAGCACTTC.